This entry lists 16 T cell receptor beta chains sequenced from one sample in a study of blood T cell repertoires in COVID-19. Libraries were prepared by immunoSEQ multiplex PCR; TCRdb keeps only in-frame clonotypes and omits some of them. Altogether tens of thousands of clones are present, roughly 87% being singletons, with the ten largest covering 18%. The specimen sequenced was peripheral blood. The source of these receptors is a human donor in a cohort sampled during active COVID-19.

This chain uses TRBV20-1 with TRBJ1-2; D unclear. Germline lookup yields CDR1 DFQATT and CDR2 SNEGSKA (reference sequence). V lost 5 bases, J lost 4 bases, and 8 bases lay in between. This CDR3 is built from 11 residues. The CDR3 protein is CSARQGYGYTF. The CDR3, as DNA: TGCAGTGCTCGACAAGGCTATGGCTACACCTTC.

The chain links TRBV12-3 or TRBV12-4 to TRBJ2-2, with a weak D call TRBD2 (6 bases). CDR3 length equals 13 residues. Trimming stripped 2 bases from V and 9 bases from J, with 10 bases between. CDR3 amino acids: CASSLMEGRELFF. For the CDR3, the DNA is TGTGCCAGCAGTTTAATGGAGGGCAGGGAGCTGTTTTTT.

The gene calls are TRBV2 and TRBJ1-5; D remains unclear. This CDR3 contains 12 residues. Trimming took off 6 bases at V and 7 bases at J, with 10 bases between the two ends. Germline V CDR1 and CDR2: SNHLY, FYNNEI. Here the CDR3 reads CASRSEGQPQHF. As DNA, the CDR3 is TGTGCCAGCAGGAGTGAGGGACAGCCCCAGCATTTT.

V usage is TRBV4-2 and J usage is TRBJ1-6, with 7 bases identical to TRBD1. Germline V gene lookup returns CDR1 LGHNA and CDR2 YNFKEQ. The V segment lost 3 bases and the J segment 7 bases; nucleotides outside the gene matches: 6. CDR3 length equals 15 residues. The CDR3 protein is CASSHYRGENSPLHF. The CDR3 DNA reads TGTGCCAGCAGCCACTACAGGGGCGAGAATTCACCCCTCCACTTT.

This chain connects TRBV10-3 to TRBJ2-3; D is possibly TRBD2 (6 bases). Germline CDR1 ENHRY, CDR2 SYGVKD. The CDR3 is made up of 15 amino acids. V gave up 7 bases and J gave up 4 bases, with 18 bases separating them. CDR3: CAITDRTNLSDTQYF. In nucleotides, the CDR3 is TGTGCCATCACCGATCGGACTAACCTCTCAGATACGCAGTATTTT.

The rearrangement joins TRBV19 to TRBJ2-4; D possibly corresponds to TRBD1 (5 bases). V lost 3 bases and J 11 bases, leaving 14 bases between the germline ends. The V gene's germline CDR1 is LNHDA and CDR2 SQIVND (reference sequence). The CDR3 sequence is 13 residues long. Here the CDR3 reads CASSMSGLGVQYF. DNA for the CDR3: TGTGCCAGTAGTATGTCTGGTCTAGGGGTTCAGTACTTC.

The rearrangement uses TRBV5-4 and TRBJ2-5, with 7 bases that match TRBD2. J lost 5 bases, V lost 2 bases, and 3 bases had no gene match. Germline CDR1 reads SGHNT; CDR2 reads YYREEE (reference sequence). CDR3 length: 13 residues. The CDR3 protein is CASSFGLDETQYF. CDR3 nucleotides: TGTGCCAGCAGCTTCGGACTAGATGAGACCCAGTACTTC.

This clone was counted a few times. The rearrangement joins TRBV7-2 to TRBJ2-7; D is ambiguous. The CDR3 covers 13 residues. V was pared by 6 bases and J by 5 bases, with 14 bases between. CDR1 is SGHTA, CDR2 FQGNSA, per germline. DNA of the CDR3: TGTGCCAGCAGGCAGGTGCTTTGGGACGAGCAGTACTTC. Its translation: CASRQVLWDEQYF.

The chain joins TRBV4-2 to TRBJ2-3; TRBD1 matches 8 bases. The CDR3 length is 17 residues. Germline CDR1 and CDR2: LGHNA and YNFKEQ. V shed 8 bases and J 9 bases; nucleotides not matched to a gene: 22. CDR3 region: CASALFAGTGPSSTQYF. Here the CDR3 DNA reads TGTGCCAGCGCACTTTTCGCTGGGACAGGCCCATCAAGCACGCAGTATTTT.

The chain couples TRBV12-3 or TRBV12-4 to TRBJ1-2; possible D gene TRBD1, 5 bases. The CDR3 contains 13 residues. V shed 3 bases and J shed 6 bases, with 11 bases lying between them. CDR3 in DNA: TGTGCCAGCAGTTTTAACGGGGGAGATGGCTACACCTTC. Its translation: CASSFNGGDGYTF.

Written as DNA, the CDR3 is TGCGCCAGCTACCCCCTAGCGGGGGAAACCAATACGCAGTATTTT. Translation: CASYPLAGETNTQYF. The gene calls are TRBV5-1 and TRBJ2-3, with 10 bases aligning to TRBD2. CDR1 and CDR2 from the germline V gene are SGHRS and YFSETQ. The CDR3 consists of 15 residues. J gave up 7 bases and V 7 bases, and 12 bases lay outside the gene matches.

The chain links TRBV29-1 to TRBJ2-7; TRBD1 matches at 7 bases. J was trimmed by 2 bases and V by 0 bases; bases with no gene match: 1. Germline V gene data show CDR1 as SQVTM and CDR2 as ANQGSEA. The CDR3 extends over 13 amino acids. The CDR3 loop reads CSVEEGQPYEQYF. Here the CDR3 DNA reads TGCAGCGTTGAAGAGGGACAGCCCTACGAGCAGTACTTC.

The chain has TRBV2 and TRBJ2-1; 9 nucleotides align to TRBD2. The CDR3 sequence is 15 residues long. V lost 4 bases and J lost 7; bases outside the gene matches: 8. Germline V lookup: CDR1 SNHLY, CDR2 FYNNEI. This CDR3 is CASSAFLSGGNEQFF. In DNA, the CDR3 is TGTGCCAGCAGTGCTTTTCTCAGCGGGGGGAATGAGCAGTTCTTC.

The gene calls are TRBV5-1 and TRBJ2-2; D perhaps matches TRBD2 (6 bases). The CDR3 covers 17 residues. Germline V lookup: CDR1 SGHRS, CDR2 YFSETQ. Trimming stripped 1 base from V and 6 bases from J, with 19 bases between. The CDR3 spells CASSLFMRTTLPGELFF. The CDR3, as DNA: TGCGCCAGCAGCTTGTTTATGAGGACTACGCTTCCCGGGGAGCTGTTTTTT.

The chain has TRBV2 and TRBJ1-1, with a tentative D call TRBD1 (5 bases). CDR3 length: 12 amino acids. V lost 7 bases and J 1 base, leaving 7 bases between the germline ends. Germline V gene sequence: CDR1 SNHLY, CDR2 FYNNEI. CDR3 DNA sequence: TGTGCCAGCACCAGGGAGAACACTGAAGCTTTCTTT. Residues: CASTRENTEAFF. Together with reference TRBV2 and TRBJ1-1, the CDR3 gives the full variable domain: EPEVTQTPSHQVTQMGQEVILRCVPISNHLYFYWYRQILGQKVEFLVSFYNNEISEKSEIFDDQFSVERPDGSNFTLKIRSTKLEDSAMYFCASTRENTEAFFGQGTRLTVV.

The V and J genes are TRBV25-1 and TRBJ2-7, with D perhaps TRBD2 (5 bases). The CDR3 contains 13 residues. V lost 7 bases, J lost 1 base, and 11 bases lay in between. The germline CDR1 and CDR2 sequences are MGHDK and SYGVNS. Here the CDR3 DNA reads TGTGCCAGCACCTCGGGATCTTCCTACGAGCAGTACTTC. Its protein product is CASTSGSSYEQYF.